This T cell receptor beta chain was captured by sequencing in a study of response to subunit inactivated influenza vaccine. One entry per CDR3 protein, called by TCRdb with MiXCR from the RT-PCR reads. The sample lists about 800,000 distinct CDR3 sequences, less than 25% occurring once. Germline V lookup: CDR1 SGHKS, CDR2 YYEKEE (reference sequence). This CDR3 comprises 17 residues. Trimming pared 5 bases from V and 1 base from J, leaving 16 bases between. The J gene is TRBJ2-6, the V gene TRBV5-5, with a tentative D call TRBD1 (5 bases). This sequence originates from a man aged 45-65 years who received an inactivated influenza vaccine. The sample consisted of PBMCs from blood, taken about 5 days after vaccination. DNA for the CDR3: TGTGCCAGCAGTGGGGCCGTTCTTCCTTCTGGGGCCAACGTCCTGACTTTC. It translates to CASSGAVLPSGANVLTF. Drawing the rest from reference TRBV5-5 and TRBJ2-6, the complete variable domain is DAGVTQSPTHLIKTRGQQVTLRCSPISGHKSVSWYQQVLGQGPQFIFQYYEKEERGRGNFPDRFSARQFPNYSSELNVNALLLGDSALYLCASSGAVLPSGANVLTFGAGSRLTVL.